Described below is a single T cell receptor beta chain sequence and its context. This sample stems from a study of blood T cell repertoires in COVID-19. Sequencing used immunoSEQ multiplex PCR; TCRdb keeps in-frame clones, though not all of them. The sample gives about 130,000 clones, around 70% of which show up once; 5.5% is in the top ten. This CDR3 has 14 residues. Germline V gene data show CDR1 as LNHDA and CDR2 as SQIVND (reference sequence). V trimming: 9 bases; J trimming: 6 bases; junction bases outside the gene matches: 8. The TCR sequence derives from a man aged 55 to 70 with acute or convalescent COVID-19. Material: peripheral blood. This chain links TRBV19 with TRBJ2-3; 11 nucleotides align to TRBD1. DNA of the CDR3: TGTGCCAGCAGGGACAGGGGGGGTTCGGATACGCAGTATTTT. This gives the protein CASRDRGGSDTQYF.